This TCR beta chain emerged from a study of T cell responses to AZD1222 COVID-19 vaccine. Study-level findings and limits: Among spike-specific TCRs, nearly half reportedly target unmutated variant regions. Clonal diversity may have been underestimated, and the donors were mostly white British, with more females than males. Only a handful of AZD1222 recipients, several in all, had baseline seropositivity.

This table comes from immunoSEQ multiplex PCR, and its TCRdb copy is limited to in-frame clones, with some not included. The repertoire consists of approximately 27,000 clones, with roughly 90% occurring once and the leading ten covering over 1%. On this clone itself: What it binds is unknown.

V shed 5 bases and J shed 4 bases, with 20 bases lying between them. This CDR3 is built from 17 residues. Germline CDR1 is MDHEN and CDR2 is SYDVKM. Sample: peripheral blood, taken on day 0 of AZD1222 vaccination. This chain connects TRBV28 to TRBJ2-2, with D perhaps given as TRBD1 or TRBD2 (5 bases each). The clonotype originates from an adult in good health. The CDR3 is CASSPQHGARSTGELFF. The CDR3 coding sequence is TGTGCCAGCAGTCCCCAGCACGGGGCCAGGTCCACCGGGGAGCTGTTTTTT.